These T cell receptor beta chains were read from a single sample in a study of blood T cell repertoires in COVID-19. Using immunoSEQ multiplex PCR, the repertoire was profiled, and TCRdb retains in-frame clones only, with some absent. The sample consists of hundreds of thousands of clones, roughly 85% of them appearing once. Sample: peripheral blood. Receptors were obtained from a man aged 45-65 years with active or convalescent COVID-19. The CDR3 runs from the conserved cysteine through the conserved F or W. D genes are given only for firm matches. Clone size is given for some rows only: seen once, a few or many times, or a class if the clone is expanded.

TRBV4-3	TRBD1	TRBJ1-2	NA	CASSQATGSNYGYTF	TGCGCCAGCAGCCAGGCGACAGGGAGCAACTATGGCTACACCTTC
TRBV7-2	NA	TRBJ2-5	NA	CASSPTAYQETQYF	TGTGCCAGCAGTCCTACCGCGTACCAAGAGACCCAGTACTTC
TRBV28	TRBD2	TRBJ2-7	NA	CATRITSGHSYEQYF	TGTGCCACCCGAATTACTAGCGGGCACTCCTACGAGCAGTACTTC
TRBV7-8	NA	TRBJ2-3	NA	CASSLAGDGRQDTQYF	TGTGCCAGCAGCTTAGCAGGGGACGGGAGACAAGATACGCAGTATTTT
TRBV28	NA	TRBJ2-5	NA	CASSRLGRGTFQETQYF	TGTGCCAGCAGTCGCTTGGGGAGGGGGACCTTCCAAGAGACCCAGTACTTC
TRBV28	NA	TRBJ2-2	NA	CASSSTDTGELFF	TGTGCCAGCAGTTCGACAGACACCGGGGAGCTGTTTTTT
TRBV4-3	NA	TRBJ2-1	NA	CASSQRTTASPGDEQFF	TGCGCCAGCAGCCAACGGACAACCGCTTCGCCGGGCGATGAGCAGTTCTTC
TRBV5-6	NA	TRBJ1-3	once	CASSLPDRGNTIYF	TGTGCCAGCAGCCTACCGGACAGAGGAAACACCATATATTTT
TRBV6-4	TRBD1	TRBJ1-5	NA	CASKGYRQGMAVGNQPQHF	TGTGCCAGCAAAGGTTACAGACAGGGGATGGCAGTGGGCAATCAGCCCCAGCATTTT
TRBV7-2	NA	TRBJ2-1	once	CASSLTSRSTDEQFF	TGTGCCAGCAGCTTAACTAGCCGGTCAACAGATGAGCAGTTCTTC
TRBV28	NA	TRBJ2-5	once	CASRAGAETQYF	TGTGCCAGCAGGGCAGGGGCGGAGACCCAGTACTTC
TRBV7-2	NA	TRBJ1-6	NA	CASSLARGQHNSPLHF	TGTGCCAGCAGCTTAGCGAGAGGACAGCATAATTCACCCCTCCACTTT
TRBV19	NA	TRBJ1-4	NA	CASSRGAGNEKLFF	TGTGCCAGTAGTAGGGGTGCGGGTAATGAAAAACTGTTTTTT
TRBV11-2	TRBD2	TRBJ2-7	NA	CASTLGGSPQYF	TGTGCCAGCACCCTGGGGGGGTCCCCCCAGTACTTC
TRBV19	NA	TRBJ2-4	NA	CASGGLSAGNIQYF	TGTGCCAGTGGGGGACTCTCAGCTGGGAACATTCAGTACTTC
TRBV7-9	TRBD2	TRBJ2-2	NA	CASSYRGTRNTGELFF	TGTGCCAGCAGCTACAGAGGGACTAGGAACACCGGGGAGCTGTTTTTT
TRBV20-1	NA	TRBJ1-5	NA	CSASGGEPQHF	TGCAGTGCTAGCGGGGGGGAGCCCCAGCATTTT
TRBV3-1/TRBV3-2	NA	TRBJ2-2	NA	CASSPSGADTGELFF	TGTGCCAGCAGTCCAAGCGGAGCGGACACCGGGGAGCTGTTTTTT
TRBV27	NA	TRBJ1-6	few	CASSSRSSYNSPLHF	TGTGCCAGCAGTTCGCGGAGCTCCTATAATTCACCCCTCCACTTT
TRBV9	NA	TRBJ1-2	NA	CASSGTKEEGHYGYTF	TGTGCCAGCAGCGGCACAAAAGAGGAGGGGCACTATGGCTACACCTTC
TRBV28	NA	TRBJ1-5	NA	CASSLIRLGHGQPQHF	TGTGCCAGCAGCCTTATCCGCCTCGGACATGGTCAGCCCCAGCATTTT
TRBV3-1/TRBV3-2	NA	TRBJ2-3	NA	CASSESSGISTDTQYF	TGTGCCAGCAGCGAGTCATCGGGTATCAGCACAGATACGCAGTATTTT
TRBV30	TRBD2	TRBJ2-7	NA	CAWSDHGTSGRALLGEQYF	TGTGCCTGGAGTGACCACGGGACTAGCGGGAGAGCCCTCCTAGGGGAGCAGTACTTC
TRBV6-2/TRBV6-3	NA	TRBJ1-2	NA	CASSPRGNYGYTF	TGTGCCAGCAGCCCAAGGGGGAACTATGGCTACACCTTC
TRBV5-4	NA	TRBJ2-7	few	CASGAGSSYEQYF	TGTGCCAGCGGGGCCGGAAGCTCCTACGAGCAGTACTTC
TRBV5-1	NA	TRBJ2-7	NA	CASSLGGNYEQYF	TGCGCCAGCAGCTTGGGGGGCAACTACGAGCAGTACTTC
TRBV5-1	NA	TRBJ1-1	NA	CASSPLDFANTEAFF	TGCGCCAGCAGCCCTTTGGACTTTGCAAACACTGAAGCTTTCTTT
TRBV18	TRBD2	TRBJ2-7	few	CASSPTSPGGLTSGSHEQYF	TGTGCCAGCTCACCGACATCCCCGGGGGGATTGACTAGCGGGAGCCACGAGCAGTACTTC
TRBV4-1	TRBD1	TRBJ2-7	NA	CASSLGTATYEQYF	TGCGCCAGCAGCCTTGGGACAGCGACCTACGAGCAGTACTTC
TRBV4-1	NA	TRBJ1-1	NA	CASSQPTSHTEAFF	TGCGCCAGCAGCCAACCCACAAGTCACACTGAAGCTTTCTTT
TRBV7-2	NA	TRBJ1-2	NA	CASSTNPGIYGYTF	TGTGCCAGCAGCACTAACCCGGGGATCTATGGCTACACCTTC
TRBV19	TRBD2	TRBJ2-1	NA	CASSRLPPTSGRWSSYNEQFF	TGTGCCAGTAGTAGGCTACCCCCGACTAGCGGGAGGTGGAGCTCCTACAATGAGCAGTTCTTC
TRBV28	TRBD1	TRBJ1-5	NA	CASSPRGQGTNRPQHF	TGTGCCAGCAGTCCCCGCGGACAGGGTACAAATCGGCCCCAGCATTTT
TRBV30	NA	TRBJ1-2	NA	CAWSVGDGGYTF	TGTGCCTGGAGTGTAGGAGACGGTGGCTACACCTTC
TRBV30	NA	TRBJ1-5	once	CAWSATGGEDQPQHF	TGTGCCTGGAGCGCGACTGGGGGGGAGGATCAGCCCCAGCATTTT
TRBV5-6	NA	TRBJ1-3	NA	CASSRGGPGNTIYF	TGTGCCAGCAGCCGAGGGGGACCTGGAAACACCATATATTTT
TRBV11-3	TRBD1	TRBJ2-3	NA	CASSRQGSTDTQYF	TGTGCCAGCAGCAGACAGGGCAGCACAGATACGCAGTATTTT
TRBV6-2/TRBV6-3	TRBD1	TRBJ1-2	NA	CASSWTGGANYGYTF	TGTGCCAGCAGTTGGACAGGGGGCGCGAACTATGGCTACACCTTC
TRBV9	NA	TRBJ1-6	NA	CASSVDVYSNNSPLHF	TGTGCCAGCAGCGTAGATGTATACAGTAATAATTCACCCCTCCACTTT
TRBV5-6	NA	TRBJ2-5	NA	CASSLRGNQETQYF	TGTGCCAGCAGCTTAAGGGGGAACCAAGAGACCCAGTACTTC
TRBV6-5	NA	TRBJ1-1	NA	CASSYQQGYTEAFF	TGTGCCAGCAGTTATCAACAGGGATACACTGAAGCTTTCTTT
TRBV9	TRBD2	TRBJ2-1	NA	CASSPPGGTSQFF	TGTGCCAGCAGCCCGCCCGGGGGGACTAGTCAGTTCTTC